This T cell receptor (beta chain) came from a study of vaccination and CD4 T cells after COVID-19. Study background: Post-vaccine sampling followed dose two by a median roughly 70 days (range 14 to 241). Each control culture was treated with a CEFX pool, an HIV-1 Nef pool, or no peptide.

Worth noting for this clonotype: Its matching antigen is unknown.

The assay that was used to sequence DNA from cultured CD4+ T cells was the Oncomine TCR Beta short-read assay. CD4+ T cells were cultured, and genomic DNA was extracted from them. TCRdb reanalysed the PCR reads using MiXCR and keeps one entry per CDR3 protein. Of about 15,000 distinct CDR3 sequences in the sample, 65% to 80% were seen once. The treatment: approximately 9-day PBMC culture with coronavirus spike peptide pools or control peptides (ViraFEST assay). The TCR originated in a human donor who had recovered from COVID-19. The source material was CD4+ T cells from blood, cultured in vitro.

The CDR3 loop is CASSEILNQPQHF. The CDR3 DNA follows: TGTGCCAGCAGTGAAATTCTCAATCAGCCCCAGCATTTT. The rearrangement uses TRBV6-1 and TRBJ1-5; no firm D call. V was clipped by 2 bases and J by 3 bases, with 5 bases between them. Germline V gives CDR1 MNHNS, CDR2 SASEGT. CDR3 length equals 13 residues.